Listed below are T cell receptor beta chains from one sample, sequenced in a study of T cells in Graves' hyperthyroidism and ophthalmopathy. TCRdb reprocessed the multiplex PCR reads with MiXCR, giving one entry per CDR3 protein. The sample consists of a few hundred thousand distinct CDR3 sequences, 40% to 50% of them appearing once. The sequenced material came from peripheral blood or thyroid tissue (not recorded which). The receptors originated from an adult woman with Graves' disease, either hyperthyroidism or ophthalmopathy (not recorded which). The CDR3 runs from the conserved cysteine through the conserved F or W. The D gene is left open where the match is weak. Clone size is shown for a subset of rows, as once, few, many or a class of expanded clone.

j_gene: TRBJ1-1; abundance: many; d_gene: -; v_gene: TRBV4-1; CDR3aa: CASSQEVPRGGMNTEAFF; CDR3nt: TGCGCCAGCAGCCAAGAGGTACCTAGGGGGGGAATGAACACTGAAGCTTTCTTT
j_gene: TRBJ1-2; abundance: -; d_gene: -; v_gene: TRBV2; CDR3aa: CTSSKTENYGYTF; CDR3nt: TGTACCAGCAGTAAAACCGAGAACTATGGCTACACCTTC
j_gene: TRBJ2-7; abundance: few; d_gene: -; v_gene: TRBV10-2; CDR3aa: CASRPGPLLSYEQYF; CDR3nt: TGCGCCAGCAGGCCCGGGCCGCTGCTCTCCTACGAGCAGTACTTC
j_gene: TRBJ1-2; abundance: many; d_gene: TRBD1; v_gene: TRBV20-1; CDR3aa: CSAEPRDRASGSYGYTF; CDR3nt: TGCAGTGCCGAACCCCGGGACAGGGCTTCGGGATCCTATGGCTACACCTTC
j_gene: TRBJ2-2; abundance: -; d_gene: -; v_gene: TRBV7-3; CDR3aa: CASSSSGNSGTGELFF; CDR3nt: TGTGCCAGCAGCTCCAGTGGCAACAGCGGGACCGGGGAGCTGTTTTTT
j_gene: TRBJ1-1; abundance: -; d_gene: -; v_gene: TRBV19; CDR3aa: CASSVYRDTEAFF; CDR3nt: TGTGCCAGTAGTGTCTACAGGGACACTGAAGCTTTCTTT
j_gene: TRBJ2-2; abundance: -; d_gene: -; v_gene: TRBV7-9; CDR3aa: CASSPFGGSNTGELFF; CDR3nt: TGTGCCAGCAGCCCGTTCGGGGGCTCGAACACCGGGGAGCTGTTTTTT
j_gene: TRBJ2-7; abundance: -; d_gene: TRBD1; v_gene: TRBV11-2; CDR3aa: CASSTGTEGYEQYF; CDR3nt: TGTGCCAGCAGCACCGGGACAGAAGGCTACGAGCAGTACTTC
j_gene: TRBJ1-6; abundance: once; d_gene: -; v_gene: TRBV7-9; CDR3aa: CASSAPGGRNSPLHF; CDR3nt: TGTGCCAGCAGCGCTCCGGGAGGCAGGAATTCACCCCTCCACTTT
j_gene: TRBJ1-5; abundance: -; d_gene: -; v_gene: TRBV7-9; CDR3aa: CASSLLGRDQPQHF; CDR3nt: TGTGCCAGCAGCTTATTGGGACGGGATCAGCCCCAGCATTTT
j_gene: TRBJ2-1; abundance: once; d_gene: -; v_gene: TRBV25-1; CDR3aa: CASSNRQGGNEQFF; CDR3nt: TGTGCCAGCAGCAACCGACAGGGAGGAAATGAGCAGTTCTTC
j_gene: TRBJ1-5; abundance: -; d_gene: -; v_gene: TRBV7-2; CDR3aa: CASSLVGESNQPQHF; CDR3nt: TGTGCCAGCAGCTTAGTCGGGGAGAGCAATCAGCCCCAGCATTTT
j_gene: TRBJ2-5; abundance: -; d_gene: TRBD1; v_gene: TRBV29-1; CDR3aa: CSLEGTVGETQYF; CDR3nt: TGCAGCTTAGAGGGGACAGTCGGGGAGACCCAGTACTTC
j_gene: TRBJ2-7; abundance: once; d_gene: -; v_gene: TRBV20-1; CDR3aa: CSARTGRVPEQYF; CDR3nt: TGCAGTGCACGCACAGGGAGGGTCCCCGAGCAGTACTTC
j_gene: TRBJ2-5; abundance: many; d_gene: TRBD1; v_gene: TRBV29-1; CDR3aa: CSVTGQRFQETQYF; CDR3nt: TGCAGCGTTACGGGACAGCGCTTTCAAGAGACCCAGTACTTC
j_gene: TRBJ2-5; abundance: many; d_gene: -; v_gene: TRBV2; CDR3aa: CASSPGNQGLETQYF; CDR3nt: TGTGCCAGCAGCCCCGGGAATCAGGGGTTGGAGACCCAGTACTTC
j_gene: TRBJ1-5; abundance: -; d_gene: -; v_gene: TRBV2; CDR3aa: CASSDRYNQPQHF; CDR3nt: TGTGCCAGCAGTGACAGGTACAATCAGCCCCAGCATTTT
j_gene: TRBJ2-5; abundance: -; d_gene: -; v_gene: TRBV29-1; CDR3aa: CSVDDSTETQYF; CDR3nt: TGCAGCGTTGATGATAGTACGGAGACCCAGTACTTC
j_gene: TRBJ1-5; abundance: -; d_gene: -; v_gene: TRBV6-5; CDR3aa: CASSLPYRVSNQPQHF; CDR3nt: TGTGCCAGCAGCCTTCCCTACAGGGTCAGCAATCAGCCCCAGCATTTT
j_gene: TRBJ1-4; abundance: many; d_gene: TRBD1; v_gene: TRBV15; CDR3aa: CATSRARGTGEGEKLFF; CDR3nt: TGTGCCACCAGCAGAGCCCGGGGAACAGGGGAAGGGGAAAAACTGTTTTTT
j_gene: TRBJ1-4; abundance: many; d_gene: -; v_gene: TRBV29-1; CDR3aa: CSVGEDLTNEKLFF; CDR3nt: TGCAGCGTTGGTGAGGACTTAACTAATGAAAAACTGTTTTTT
j_gene: TRBJ1-6; abundance: -; d_gene: TRBD1; v_gene: TRBV7-8; CDR3aa: CASSLETGTNSPLHF; CDR3nt: TGTGCCAGCAGCTTGGAGACAGGGACAAATTCACCCCTCCACTTT
j_gene: TRBJ1-1; abundance: few; d_gene: -; v_gene: TRBV24-1; CDR3aa: CATSVMDPGTEAFF; CDR3nt: TGTGCCACCAGTGTCATGGATCCGGGGACTGAAGCTTTCTTT
j_gene: TRBJ1-5; abundance: -; d_gene: TRBD1; v_gene: TRBV12-3/TRBV12-4; CDR3aa: CASSPDRGRQPQHF; CDR3nt: TGTGCCAGCAGCCCCGACAGGGGACGGCAGCCCCAGCATTTT
j_gene: TRBJ2-7; abundance: -; d_gene: TRBD2; v_gene: TRBV13; CDR3aa: CASSEQPSGSYEQYF; CDR3nt: TGTGCCAGCAGCGAACAGCCTAGCGGGAGTTACGAGCAGTACTTC
j_gene: TRBJ2-5; abundance: -; d_gene: TRBD1; v_gene: TRBV10-3; CDR3aa: CAIRGTGPGETQYF; CDR3nt: TGTGCCATCAGAGGGACAGGGCCGGGGGAGACCCAGTACTTC
j_gene: TRBJ1-5; abundance: once; d_gene: -; v_gene: TRBV4-3; CDR3aa: CASSQDQGIHQPQHF; CDR3nt: TGCGCCAGCAGCCAAGATCAGGGGATTCATCAGCCCCAGCATTTT
j_gene: TRBJ2-7; abundance: -; d_gene: TRBD1; v_gene: TRBV7-9; CDR3aa: CATTGPGQPYEQYF; CDR3nt: TGTGCCACCACCGGCCCGGGACAGCCTTACGAGCAGTACTTC
j_gene: TRBJ2-7; abundance: -; d_gene: -; v_gene: TRBV6-7; CDR3aa: CASSYSRQGLFYEQYF; CDR3nt: TGTGCCAGCAGTTACTCGAGGCAGGGACTCTTCTACGAGCAGTACTTC